This T cell receptor beta chain was recovered during a study of blood T cell repertoires in COVID-19. The repertoire was sequenced with immunoSEQ multiplex PCR; TCRdb's copy has only in-frame clones and lacks some. The data show 250,000 to 300,000 clones, 80% to 90% seen once. Trimming removed 6 bases from V and 1 base from J, with 16 bases in between. The CDR3 is 15 amino acids. Looked up from germline, CDR1 is MNHEY and CDR2 is SVGAGI. Sequencing used peripheral blood. The V call is TRBV6-5, the J call TRBJ2-7; tentative D call: TRBD2 (5 bases). The source of this sequence is a woman aged 40 to 49 who had recovered from COVID-19. The CDR3 loop reads CASSPDSSTSYEQYF. For the CDR3, the DNA is TGTGCCAGCAGCCCGGACTCCTCTACTTCCTACGAGCAGTACTTC.